This T cell receptor (beta chain) was sequenced for a study of T cells after somatic rescue of genetic block. V lost 1 base, J lost 3 bases, and 14 bases lay in between. The CDR3 loop spans 15 amino acids. Germline CDR1 and CDR2: SGHKS and YYEKEE (reference sequence). Here immunoSEQ multiplex PCR was the method, and the copy in TCRdb shows in-frame clones only, minus some. Here the sample spans about 68,000 clones, roughly 90% being singletons. Sequenced material: peripheral blood mononuclear cells (PBMCs). This TCR came from a man aged 40-55 years. V gene TRBV5-5 combines with J gene TRBJ2-7, with D perhaps matching TRBD1 (8 bases). CDR3 nucleotide sequence: TGTGCCAGCAGCTTGTCACAGGGGGAGGGCTACGAGCAGTACTTC. Encoded protein: CASSLSQGEGYEQYF.